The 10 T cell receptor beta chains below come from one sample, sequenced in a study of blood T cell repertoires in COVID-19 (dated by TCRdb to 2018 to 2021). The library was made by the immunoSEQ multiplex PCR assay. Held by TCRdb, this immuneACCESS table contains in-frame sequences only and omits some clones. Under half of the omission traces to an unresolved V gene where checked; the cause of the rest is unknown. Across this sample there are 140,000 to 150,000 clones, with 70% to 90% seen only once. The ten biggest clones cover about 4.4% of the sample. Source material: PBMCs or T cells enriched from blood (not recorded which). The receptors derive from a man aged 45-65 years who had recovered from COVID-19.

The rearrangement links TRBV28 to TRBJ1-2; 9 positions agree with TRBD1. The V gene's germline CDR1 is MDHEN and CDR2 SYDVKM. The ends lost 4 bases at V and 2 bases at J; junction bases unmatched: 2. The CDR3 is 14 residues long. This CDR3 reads CASSSTGGNYGYTF. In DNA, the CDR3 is TGTGCCAGCAGTTCGACAGGGGGAAACTATGGCTACACCTTC.

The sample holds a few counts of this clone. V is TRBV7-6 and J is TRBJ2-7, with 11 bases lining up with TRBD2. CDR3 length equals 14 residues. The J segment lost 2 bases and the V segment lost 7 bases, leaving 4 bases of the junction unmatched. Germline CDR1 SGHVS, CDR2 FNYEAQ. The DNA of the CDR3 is TGTGCCAGCACCCCTAGCGGGGGGACCTACGAGCAGTACTTC. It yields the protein CASTPSGGTYEQYF. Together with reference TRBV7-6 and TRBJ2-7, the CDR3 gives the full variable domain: GAGVSQSPRYKVTKRGQDVALRCDPISGHVSLYWYRQALGQGPEFLTYFNYEAQQDKSGLPNDRFSAERPEGSISTLTIQRTEQRDSAMYRCASTPSGGTYEQYFGPGTRLTVT.

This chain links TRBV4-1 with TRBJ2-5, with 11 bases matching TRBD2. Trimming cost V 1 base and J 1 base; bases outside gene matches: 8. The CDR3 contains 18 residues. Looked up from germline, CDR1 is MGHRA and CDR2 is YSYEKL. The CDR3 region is CASSQATAGLAAQETQYF. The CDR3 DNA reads TGCGCCAGCAGCCAAGCAACCGCGGGACTAGCGGCCCAAGAGACCCAGTACTTC.

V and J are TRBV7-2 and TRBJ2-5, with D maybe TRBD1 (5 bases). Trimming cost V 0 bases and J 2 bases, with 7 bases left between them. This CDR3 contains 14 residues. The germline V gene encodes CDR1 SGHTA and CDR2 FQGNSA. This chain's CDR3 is CASSLAGPQETQYF. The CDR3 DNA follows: TGTGCCAGCAGCTTAGCGGGGCCACAAGAGACCCAGTACTTC.

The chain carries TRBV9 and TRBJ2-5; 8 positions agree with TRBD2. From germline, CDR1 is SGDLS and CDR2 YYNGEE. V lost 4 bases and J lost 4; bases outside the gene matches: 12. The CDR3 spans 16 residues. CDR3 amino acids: CASSPREGGSGETQYF. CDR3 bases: TGTGCCAGCAGCCCTCGGGAGGGAGGCAGCGGAGAGACCCAGTACTTC. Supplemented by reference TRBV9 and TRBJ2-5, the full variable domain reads DSGVTQTPKHLITATGQRVTLRCSPRSGDLSVYWYQQSLDQGLQFLIQYYNGEERAKGNILERFSAQQFPDLHSELNLSSLELGDSALYFCASSPREGGSGETQYFGPGTRLLVL.

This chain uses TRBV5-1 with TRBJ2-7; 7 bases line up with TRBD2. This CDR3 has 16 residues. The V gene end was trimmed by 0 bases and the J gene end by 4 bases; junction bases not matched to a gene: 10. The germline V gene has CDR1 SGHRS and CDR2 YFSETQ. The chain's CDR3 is CASSLGGGGLSYEQYV. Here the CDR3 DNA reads TGCGCCAGCAGCTTGGGCGGCGGGGGTCTATCTTACGAGCAGTACGTC.

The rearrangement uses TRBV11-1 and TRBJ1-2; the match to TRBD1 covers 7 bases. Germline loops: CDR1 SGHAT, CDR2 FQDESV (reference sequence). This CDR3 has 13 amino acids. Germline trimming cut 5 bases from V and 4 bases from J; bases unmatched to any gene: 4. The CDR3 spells CASSQGQPYGYTF. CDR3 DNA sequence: TGTGCCAGCAGCCAGGGACAGCCCTATGGCTACACCTTC.

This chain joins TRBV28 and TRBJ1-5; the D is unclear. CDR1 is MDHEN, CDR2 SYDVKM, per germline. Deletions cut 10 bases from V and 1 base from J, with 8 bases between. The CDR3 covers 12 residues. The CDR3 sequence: CATRESNQPQHF. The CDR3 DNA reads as TGTGCCACACGAGAAAGCAATCAGCCCCAGCATTTT.

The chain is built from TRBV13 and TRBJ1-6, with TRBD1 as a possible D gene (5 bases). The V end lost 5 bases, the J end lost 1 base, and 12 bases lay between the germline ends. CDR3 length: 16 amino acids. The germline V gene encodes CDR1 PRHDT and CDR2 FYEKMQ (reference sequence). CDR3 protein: CASSPLGGSYNSPLHF. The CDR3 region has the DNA TGTGCCAGCAGCCCACTCGGGGGTTCCTATAATTCACCCCTCCACTTT.

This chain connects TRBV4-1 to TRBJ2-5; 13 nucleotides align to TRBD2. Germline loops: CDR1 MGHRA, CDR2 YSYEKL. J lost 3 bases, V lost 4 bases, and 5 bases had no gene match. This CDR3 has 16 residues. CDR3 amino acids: CASSRSGLAGKETQYF. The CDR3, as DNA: TGCGCCAGCAGCCGCTCGGGACTAGCGGGGAAAGAGACCCAGTACTTC.